This TCR beta chain was profiled in a study of blood T cell repertoires in COVID-19. Across the whole study: The cDNA or gDNA used as material had been derived from T cells, B-cell-depleted T cells, or PBMCs.

The CDR3 runs 12 residues. Germline V CDR1 and CDR2: SEHNR, FQNEAQ (reference sequence). Deletions cut 4 bases from V and 6 bases from J, with 8 bases between. Clones were sequenced by immunoSEQ multiplex PCR, and TCRdb holds only the in-frame ones, with some missing. Found here are hundreds of thousands of clones, just under 90% of them singletons; the top ten hold less than 3%. The TCR originated in a woman in her fifties or sixties who had been exposed to COVID-19. V usage is TRBV7-9 and J usage is TRBJ2-3; the D is unclear. Sequencing was performed on PBMCs or T cells enriched from blood (not recorded which). CDR3 in DNA: TGTGCCAGCAGCTCCACATCGGATACGCAGTATTTT. Translated, it gives CASSSTSDTQYF.